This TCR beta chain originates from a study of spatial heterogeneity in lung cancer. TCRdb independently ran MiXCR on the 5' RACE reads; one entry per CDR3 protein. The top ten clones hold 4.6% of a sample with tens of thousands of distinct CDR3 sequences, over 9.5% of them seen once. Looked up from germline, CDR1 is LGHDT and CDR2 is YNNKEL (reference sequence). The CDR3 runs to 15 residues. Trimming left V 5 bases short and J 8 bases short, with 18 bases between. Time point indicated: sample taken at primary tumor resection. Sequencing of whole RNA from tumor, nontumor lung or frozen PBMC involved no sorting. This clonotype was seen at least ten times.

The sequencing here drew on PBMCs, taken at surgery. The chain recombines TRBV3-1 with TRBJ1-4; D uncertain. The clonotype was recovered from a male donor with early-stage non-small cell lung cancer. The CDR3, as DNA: TGTGCCAGCAGCTTCCGACTCCCAGAGCAGGAAAAACTGTTTTTT. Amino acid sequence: CASSFRLPEQEKLFF.